These 29 T cell receptor beta chains were all obtained from the same sample, sequenced in a study of OX40 agonist ivuxolimab in advanced cancers. Measured with immunoSEQ multiplex PCR; TCRdb has only the in-frame clones, and not every one. The table records about 90,000 clones, around 90% of them present only once. The specimen was CD4+ or CD8+ T cells sorted from blood, collected in a trial of the OX40 agonist ivuxolimab. The source is an adult with an advanced solid tumor such as melanoma, head and neck, liver or kidney cancer.

A single count supports this clone. The chain has TRBV11-3 and TRBJ2-5, with TRBD1 matching 9 bases. Judging by the DNA end, TRBJ2-7 fits better; the J call may be wrong. This CDR3 region has 15 residues. Germline CDR1 is SGHNT and CDR2 is YENEEA. DNA of the CDR3: TGTGCCAGCAGCCCACCTCTGGGACAGGGCTACGAGCAGTACTTC. Protein product: CASSPPLGQGYEQYF.

This chain links TRBV29-1 with TRBJ2-5, with TRBD2 matching over 12 bases. The CDR3 has 17 residues. With 2 bases clipped from V and 4 bases from J, the junction kept 11 bases outside the gene matches. Germline values: CDR1 SQVTM, CDR2 ANQGSEA. CDR3 bases: TGCAGCGTTGAATTCCTCTCGACTAGCGGGAGAGGAGAGACCCAGTACTTC. This translates into CSVEFLSTSGRGETQYF.

The count of this clone is one. The chain recombines TRBV7-2 with TRBJ2-2, with 9 nucleotides matching TRBD1. The CDR3 loop spans 15 amino acids. From germline, CDR1 is SGHTA and CDR2 FQGNSA. Trimming at V came to 4 bases and at J to 6 bases, leaving 6 bases not matched to a gene. CDR3 bases: TGTGCCAGCAGCTCCGGGACAGGGTATTCCGGGGAGCTGTTTTTT. It yields the protein CASSSGTGYSGELFF.

CDR3 sequence: CASTPRNTEAFF. The CDR3 DNA reads as TGCGCCAGCACCCCGCGGAACACTGAAGCTTTCTTT. The chain has TRBV5-1 and TRBJ1-1; D is unclear. Germline CDR1 SGHRS, CDR2 YFSETQ. CDR3 length equals 12 residues. V lost 6 bases and J 1 base, leaving 7 bases between the germline ends.

The chain links TRBV18 to TRBJ2-7; 7 bases map to TRBD1. J was trimmed by 3 bases and V by 2 bases; bases with no gene match: 7. CDR3 length equals 15 residues. Germline V gives CDR1 KGHSH, CDR2 LQKENI. The CDR3 DNA sequence: TGTGCCAGCTCACCAAGAGGGGGCGGGCTCTACGAGCAGTACTTC. Amino acid sequence: CASSPRGGGLYEQYF.

This chain joins TRBV5-1 and TRBJ2-7; 7 positions agree with TRBD1. After removal of 0 bases from V and 3 bases from J, the junction contained 3 bases not matched to a gene. Germline CDR1 and CDR2: SGHRS and YFSETQ. The CDR3 has 14 residues. The CDR3 bases are TGCGCCAGCAGCTTGGGACAGGGTGGCTACGAGCAGTACTTC. It codes for CASSLGQGGYEQYF.

The chain carries TRBV5-3 and TRBJ2-5; 12 positions match TRBD2. TRBV5-3 is reported as an ORF; its role is uncertain. Unmatched junction bases numbered 4, after V lost 4 bases and J lost 3 bases. This CDR3 has 15 residues. CDR3 protein: CARSERLAGEETQYF. In DNA, the CDR3 is TGTGCCAGAAGCGAACGACTAGCGGGAGAAGAGACCCAGTACTTC.

The V call is TRBV7-3, the J call TRBJ1-5; D is perhaps TRBD1 (5 bases). V dropped 9 bases and J dropped 0 bases, with 18 bases sitting between them. The CDR3 is 16 amino acids. Germline V lookup: CDR1 SGHTA, CDR2 FQGTGA. The CDR3 DNA sequence: TGTGCCAGGGACAAGGGTTGGGGTTATAGCAATCAGCCCCAGCATTTT. This gives the protein CARDKGWGYSNQPQHF.

This sequence joins TRBV28 and TRBJ2-1; D possibly corresponds to TRBD2 (7 bases). Trimming took 7 bases from V and 13 from J, leaving 14 bases between them. This CDR3 region has 11 residues. Germline CDR1 MDHEN, CDR2 SYDVKM. DNA for the CDR3: TGTGCCAGCACCGAAGGGGGGGAACAGTTCTTC. Translating gives CASTEGGEQFF.

The gene calls are TRBV29-1 and TRBJ2-2; D remains unclear. In germline, CDR1 is SQVTM, CDR2 ANQGSEA. The ends were cut back, 3 bases at V and 1 base at J, with 9 bases in the middle. CDR3 length: 14 amino acids. DNA of the CDR3: TGCAGCGTTGATAACGGAGAGAACACCGGGGAGCTGTTTTTT. Translation gives CSVDNGENTGELFF.

V and J are TRBV2 and TRBJ2-2; 11 bases map to TRBD2. CDR1 is SNHLY, CDR2 FYNNEI, per germline. The V segment lost 6 bases and the J segment 6 bases; nucleotides outside the gene matches: 12. The CDR3 is 17 residues long. In DNA form, the CDR3 reads TGTGCCAGCAGGGATCAACTAGCGGGAGTTAAGTCCGGGGAGCTGTTTTTT. It codes for CASRDQLAGVKSGELFF.

CDR3 bases: TGTGCCAGTAGTATGGGGTCAGTACTAGATACGCAGTATTTT. Its translation is CASSMGSVLDTQYF. The chain is built from TRBV19 and TRBJ2-3; D is unresolved. Germline lookup yields CDR1 LNHDA and CDR2 SQIVND (reference sequence). The CDR3 sequence is 14 residues long. V gave up 3 bases and J gave up 5 bases, with 12 bases separating them.

The chain is built from TRBV30 and TRBJ2-3; 11 bases agree with TRBD2. Unmatched junction bases numbered 7, after V lost 2 bases and J lost 6 bases. This CDR3 has 15 residues. CDR1 is GTSNPN and CDR2 is SVGIG in the germline V gene (reference sequence). The CDR3 coding sequence is TGTGCCTGGAGTAGCAGACTAGCGGGACCGGATACGCAGTATTTT. This translates into CAWSSRLAGPDTQYF.

This clone was observed a single time. The gene calls are TRBV6-1 and TRBJ1-5; no reliable D call. This CDR3 spans 11 amino acids. CDR1 and CDR2 from the germline V gene are MNHNS and SASEGT. CDR3: CAGGINQPQHF. CDR3 in DNA: TGTGCTGGCGGAATCAATCAGCCCCAGCATTTT.

The chain uses TRBV10-2 and TRBJ1-1; D gene ambiguous. Germline values: CDR1 WSHSY, CDR2 SAAADI. The CDR3 length is 12 residues. V lost 10 bases and J lost 5, with 14 bases in between. CDR3 sequence: CATQVYRTEAFF. In DNA, the CDR3 is TGCGCCACCCAGGTCTACCGGACTGAAGCTTTCTTT.

This clone showed up just a few times. The same CDR3 is also encoded by other DNA sequences in this sample. The chain is built from TRBV2 and TRBJ2-5; 10 bases align to TRBD1. The CDR3 is 12 amino acids. Germline V gene lookup returns CDR1 SNHLY and CDR2 FYNNEI. J lost 5 bases, V lost 6 bases, and 0 bases had no gene match. This CDR3 reads CASRGQGETQYF. CDR3 sequence (DNA): TGTGCCAGCAGGGGACAGGGGGAGACCCAGTACTTC.

This chain joins TRBV5-1 and TRBJ1-1; D is perhaps TRBD1 (5 bases). The CDR3 is 15 amino acids. Trimming pared 3 bases from V and 4 bases from J, leaving 16 bases between. The V gene's germline CDR1 is SGHRS and CDR2 YFSETQ. In nucleotides, the CDR3 is TGCGCCAGCAGCTCCGCTCCAGGGCAGGGCACTGAAGCTTTCTTT. Amino acid sequence: CASSSAPGQGTEAFF.

The chain uses TRBV4-1 and TRBJ2-1; D is unclear. CDR3 length: 13 amino acids. CDR1 MGHRA and CDR2 YSYEKL come from the germline V gene. Deletions cut 1 base from V and 6 bases from J, with 7 bases between. This CDR3 is CASSQGQLNEQFF. As DNA, the CDR3 is TGCGCCAGCAGCCAAGGGCAACTCAATGAGCAGTTCTTC.

The chain employs TRBV4-2 and TRBJ2-1, with unresolved D. Germline V gene data show CDR1 as LGHNA and CDR2 as YNFKEQ. V was clipped by 0 bases and J by 0 bases, with 12 bases between them. This CDR3 spans 17 amino acids. Here the CDR3 reads CASSQEGSVSSYNEQFF. As DNA, the CDR3 is TGTGCCAGCAGCCAAGAGGGGTCGGTAAGCTCCTACAATGAGCAGTTCTTC.

The rearrangement uses TRBV7-6 and TRBJ2-2; D ambiguous. Trimming left V 4 bases short and J 5 bases short, with 11 bases between. Germline assignment: CDR1 SGHVS and CDR2 FNYEAQ. This CDR3 is 14 amino acids long. The CDR3 region has the DNA TGTGCCAGCAGCTACCGGTGGGGTACCGGGGAGCTGTTTTTT. Residues: CASSYRWGTGELFF. Full variable domain (remainder filled in from reference TRBV7-6 and TRBJ2-2): GAGVSQSPRYKVTKRGQDVALRCDPISGHVSLYWYRQALGQGPEFLTYFNYEAQQDKSGLPNDRFSAERPEGSISTLTIQRTEQRDSAMYRCASSYRWGTGELFFGEGSRLTVL.

This clone came up once. This rearrangement joins TRBV6-5 to TRBJ2-5; 12 nucleotides match TRBD2. V lost 4 bases and J lost 5; bases outside the gene matches: 8. This CDR3 has 16 residues. Germline CDR1 MNHEY, CDR2 SVGAGI. CDR3 sequence (DNA): TGTGCCAGCAGTTCCCGACTAGCGGGAGCTAGGGAGACCCAGTACTTC. It specifies CASSSRLAGARETQYF.

The chain combines TRBV5-5 with TRBJ2-7; 7 nucleotides align to TRBD2. CDR3 length: 14 residues. Germline trimming cut 3 bases from V and 3 bases from J; bases unmatched to any gene: 6. The germline CDR1 and CDR2 sequences are SGHKS and YYEKEE (reference sequence). Here the CDR3 reads CASSSLGGIYEQYF. CDR3 nucleotides: TGTGCCAGCAGCTCACTCGGGGGGATCTACGAGCAGTACTTC.

This sequence joins TRBV18 and TRBJ1-5; 8 nucleotides match TRBD1. The J segment lost 1 base and the V segment lost 6 bases, leaving 5 bases of the junction unmatched. The CDR3 runs 15 residues. The germline V gene encodes CDR1 KGHSH and CDR2 LQKENI. The CDR3 coding sequence is TGTGCCAGCTCTTGGACAGGGTCGAGCAATCAGCCCCAGCATTTT. Its protein product is CASSWTGSSNQPQHF.

This clone has a single count. Relative to the germline gene, one junction end is altered; a read error may explain this. This sequence joins TRBV7-7 and TRBJ2-5; a weak D match, TRBD1 (5 bases). The CDR3 extends over 13 amino acids. The germline CDR1 and CDR2 sequences are SSHAT and FNYEAQ (reference sequence). CDR3 nucleotides: TGTGCTAGCAGCCGTGACAGCCAAGAGACCCAGTACTTC. As protein: CASSRDSQETQYF.

This chain connects TRBV6-5 to TRBJ2-5, with 7 bases matching TRBD1. Germline CDR1 reads MNHEY; CDR2 reads SVGAGI. The junction had 1 base not matched to a gene; V was cut back by 4 bases and J by 5 bases. The CDR3 is 12 amino acids. This chain's CDR3 is CASSSQGETQYF. CDR3 nucleotide sequence: TGTGCCAGCAGTTCACAGGGGGAGACCCAGTACTTC.

The chain is built from TRBV9 and TRBJ2-7, with D perhaps TRBD2 (6 bases). The germline CDR1 and CDR2 sequences are SGDLS and YYNGEE. V was clipped by 3 bases and J by 6 bases, with 16 bases between them. The CDR3 spans 14 residues. The CDR3 loop is CASSEISGGGEQYF. For the CDR3, the DNA is TGTGCCAGCAGCGAGATTAGCGGTGGAGGCGAGCAGTACTTC.

This clone was detected a few times. The chain is built from TRBV27 and TRBJ1-1; D unresolved. Between the trimmed V and J ends, which lost 7 bases and 1 base, there was a span of 16 bases. The CDR3 contains 15 residues. CDR1 and CDR2 (germline): MNHEY, SMNVEV (reference sequence). The CDR3 here is CASTPREGRNTEAFF. The CDR3 DNA sequence: TGTGCCAGCACCCCAAGGGAGGGCCGGAACACTGAAGCTTTCTTT.

The CDR3 bases are TGTGCCAGCAGTTATTTGGACAAGTCTGAAGCTTTCTTT. Its protein product is CASSYLDKSEAFF. The chain is built from TRBV6-6 and TRBJ1-1; D possibly corresponds to TRBD1 (5 bases). Trimming shortened V by 3 bases and J by 6 bases, and 11 bases separated the two germline ends. CDR3 length: 13 amino acids. Germline CDR1 and CDR2: MNHNY and SVGAGI (reference sequence).

The chain carries TRBV5-4 and TRBJ2-6, with D perhaps matching TRBD1 (6 bases). Trimming left V 5 bases short and J 0 bases short, with 12 bases between. CDR1 is SGHNT, CDR2 YYREEE, per germline (reference sequence). This CDR3 is 16 amino acids long. The CDR3 is CASSNRESSGANVLTF. In DNA form, the CDR3 reads TGTGCCAGCAGTAACAGGGAGAGCTCTGGGGCCAACGTCCTGACTTTC. The whole variable domain, remainder taken from reference TRBV5-4 and TRBJ2-6, is ETGVTQSPTHLIKTRGQQVTLRCSSQSGHNTVSWYQQALGQGPQFIFQYYREEENGRGNFPPRFSGLQFPNYSSELNVNALELDDSALYLCASSNRESSGANVLTFGAGSRLTVL.